This TCR beta chain derives from a study of shared clonotypes between healthy human individuals. Whole-study findings and limits: Naive subsets, compared against memory subsets, generally had larger estimated richness values. Rarefaction revealed incomplete sorted-subset sequencing despite large depth.

The run depth of the assay was deep. Clones were sequenced by immunoSEQ multiplex PCR, and TCRdb holds only the in-frame ones, with some missing. The table has about 2 million clones, about 95% seen once; the top ten hold 0.9% to 1.3%. On this clone itself: Its antigen is not known. The same CDR3 also results from other DNA sequences found in this sample.

Naive CD8 cells, CD45RO-negative and positively selected for CCR7, excluded terminally differentiated effector memory CD45RA+ cells. The CDR3 loop spans 15 amino acids. CDR1 is MNHEY and CDR2 is SMNVEV in the germline V gene (reference sequence). V was trimmed by 0 bases and J by 0 bases, leaving 6 bases between them. The chain carries TRBV27 and TRBJ1-3, with unresolved D. The specimen sequenced was naive CD8+ T cells sorted from blood. This sequence was found in a man aged 18 to 35 in good health. In DNA, the CDR3 is TGTGCCAGCAGTTTATCGGCGGGCTCTGGAAACACCATATATTTT. It specifies CASSLSAGSGNTIYF.